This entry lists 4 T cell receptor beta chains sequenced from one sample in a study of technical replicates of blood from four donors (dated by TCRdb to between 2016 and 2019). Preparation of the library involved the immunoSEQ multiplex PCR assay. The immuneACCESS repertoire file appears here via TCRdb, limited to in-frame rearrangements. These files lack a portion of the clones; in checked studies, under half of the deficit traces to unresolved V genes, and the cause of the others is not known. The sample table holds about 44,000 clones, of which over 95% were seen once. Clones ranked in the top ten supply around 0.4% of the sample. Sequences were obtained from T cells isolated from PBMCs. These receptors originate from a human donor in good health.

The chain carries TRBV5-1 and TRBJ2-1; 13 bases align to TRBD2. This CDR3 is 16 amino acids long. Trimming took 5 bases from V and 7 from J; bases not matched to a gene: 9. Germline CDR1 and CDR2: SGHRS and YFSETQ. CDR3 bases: TGCGCCAGCAGAAGTACTAGCGGGAGGGCCGGAAATGAGCAGTTCTTC. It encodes CASRSTSGRAGNEQFF.

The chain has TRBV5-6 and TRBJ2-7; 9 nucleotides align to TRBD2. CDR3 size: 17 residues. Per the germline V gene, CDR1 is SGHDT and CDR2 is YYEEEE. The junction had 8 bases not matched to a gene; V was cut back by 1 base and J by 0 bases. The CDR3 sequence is CASSLSGLARSSYEQYF. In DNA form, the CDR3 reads TGTGCCAGCAGCTTGTCCGGACTAGCGAGGAGCTCCTACGAGCAGTACTTC. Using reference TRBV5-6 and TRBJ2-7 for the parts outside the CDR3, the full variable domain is DAGVTQSPTHLIKTRGQQVTLRCSPKSGHDTVSWYQQALGQGPQFIFQYYEEEERQRGNFPDRFSGHQFPNYSSELNVNALLLGDSALYLCASSLSGLARSSYEQYFGPGTRLTVT.

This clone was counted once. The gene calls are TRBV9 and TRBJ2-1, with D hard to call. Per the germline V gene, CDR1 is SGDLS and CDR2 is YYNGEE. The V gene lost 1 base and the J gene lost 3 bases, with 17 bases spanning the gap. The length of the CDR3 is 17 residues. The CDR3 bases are TGTGCCAGCAGCGTATCCACATCAGGCAGGCTCTACAATGAGCAGTTCTTC. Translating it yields CASSVSTSGRLYNEQFF.

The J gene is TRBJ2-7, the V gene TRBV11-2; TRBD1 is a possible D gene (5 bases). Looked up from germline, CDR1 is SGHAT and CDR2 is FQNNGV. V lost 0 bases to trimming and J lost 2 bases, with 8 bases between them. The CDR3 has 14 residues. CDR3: CASSLDRAAYEQYF. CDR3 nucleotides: TGTGCCAGCAGCTTAGACAGGGCCGCCTACGAGCAGTACTTC. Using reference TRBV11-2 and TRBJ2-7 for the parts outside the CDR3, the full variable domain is EAGVAQSPRYKIIEKRQSVAFWCNPISGHATLYWYQQILGQGPKLLIQFQNNGVVDDSQLPKDRFSAERLKGVDSTLKIQPAKLEDSAVYLCASSLDRAAYEQYFGPGTRLTVT.